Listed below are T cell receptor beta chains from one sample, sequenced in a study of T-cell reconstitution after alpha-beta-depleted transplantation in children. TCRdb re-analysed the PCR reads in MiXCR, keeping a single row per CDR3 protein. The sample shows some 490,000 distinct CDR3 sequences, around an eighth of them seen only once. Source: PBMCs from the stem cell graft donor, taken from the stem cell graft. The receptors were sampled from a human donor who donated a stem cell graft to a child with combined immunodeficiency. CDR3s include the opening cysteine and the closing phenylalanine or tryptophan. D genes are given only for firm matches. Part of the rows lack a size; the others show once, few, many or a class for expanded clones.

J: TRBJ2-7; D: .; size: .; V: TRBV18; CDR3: CASSPVTLFLGSYEQYF; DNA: TGTGCCAGCTCACCAGTGACCCTTTTCCTTGGCTCCTACGAGCAGTACTTC
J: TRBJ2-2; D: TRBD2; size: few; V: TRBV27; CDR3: CASSLSAGLNTGELFF; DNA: TGTGCCAGCAGTTTGTCAGCGGGACTGAACACCGGGGAGCTGTTTTTT
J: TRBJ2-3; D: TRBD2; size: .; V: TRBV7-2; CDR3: CASRRLAGSTDTQYF; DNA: TGTGCCAGCAGAAGGTTAGCGGGGAGCACAGATACGCAGTATTTT
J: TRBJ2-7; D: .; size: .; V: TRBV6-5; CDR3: CASSPLRGEQYF; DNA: TGTGCCAGCAGTCCCCTCCGGGGCGAGCAGTACTTC
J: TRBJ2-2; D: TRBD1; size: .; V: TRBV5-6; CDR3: CASSGDRGNTGELFF; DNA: TGTGCCAGCAGCGGGGACAGGGGGAATACCGGGGAGCTGTTTTTT
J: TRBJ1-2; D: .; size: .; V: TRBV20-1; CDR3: CSASRTALHYGYTF; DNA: TGCAGTGCTAGCAGGACAGCCCTCCACTATGGCTACACCTTC
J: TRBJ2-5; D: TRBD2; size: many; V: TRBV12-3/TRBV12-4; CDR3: CASSALAGGPGTQYF; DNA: TGTGCCAGCAGTGCACTAGCGGGGGGACCCGGGACCCAGTACTTC
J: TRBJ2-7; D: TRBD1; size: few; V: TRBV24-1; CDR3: CATSDGQEYEQYF; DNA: TGTGCCACCAGTGACGGACAGGAATACGAGCAGTACTTC
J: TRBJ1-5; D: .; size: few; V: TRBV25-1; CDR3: CASSEGGAWDNQPQHF; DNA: TGTGCCAGCAGTGAAGGGGGGGCGTGGGACAATCAGCCCCAGCATTTT
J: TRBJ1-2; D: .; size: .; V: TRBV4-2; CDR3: CASSPPGLIGYGYTF; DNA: TGTGCCAGCAGCCCCCCGGGTCTGATTGGGTATGGCTACACCTTC
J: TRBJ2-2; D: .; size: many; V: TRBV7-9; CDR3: CASSLGHGELFF; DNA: TGTGCCAGCAGCTTAGGACACGGGGAGCTGTTTTTT
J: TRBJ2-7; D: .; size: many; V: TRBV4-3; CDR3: CASSQERGFAYEQYF; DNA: TGCGCCAGCAGCCAAGAGCGAGGGTTCGCCTACGAGCAGTACTTC
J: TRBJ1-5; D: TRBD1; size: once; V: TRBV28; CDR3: CASSLGDRSHQPQHF; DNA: TGTGCCAGCAGTTTAGGGGACAGATCTCATCAGCCCCAGCATTTT
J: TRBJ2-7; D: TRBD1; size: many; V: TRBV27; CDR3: CASSPGQGIYEQYF; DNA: TGTGCCAGCAGTCCGGGACAGGGCATCTACGAGCAGTACTTC
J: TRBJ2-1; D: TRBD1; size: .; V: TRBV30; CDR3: CAWSLGTGGDEQFF; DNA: TGTGCCTGGAGCCTAGGGACAGGGGGCGATGAGCAGTTCTTC
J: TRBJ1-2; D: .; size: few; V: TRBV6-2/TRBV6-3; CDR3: CASSYSKLGYTF; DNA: TGTGCCAGCAGTTACTCGAAACTTGGCTACACCTTC
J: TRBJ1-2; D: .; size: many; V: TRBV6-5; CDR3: CASSYSGREMGYTF; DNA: TGTGCCAGCAGTTACTCGGGCAGGGAGATGGGCTACACCTTC
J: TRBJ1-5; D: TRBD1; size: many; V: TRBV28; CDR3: CASRATGEFQPQHF; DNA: TGTGCCAGCAGAGCTACAGGGGAGTTTCAGCCCCAGCATTTT
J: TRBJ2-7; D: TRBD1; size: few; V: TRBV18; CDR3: CASSPDRGYSYEQYF; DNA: TGTGCCAGCTCACCAGACAGGGGCTACTCCTACGAGCAGTACTTC
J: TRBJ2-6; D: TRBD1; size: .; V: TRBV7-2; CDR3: CASSPGQGSVGANVLTF; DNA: TGTGCCAGCAGCCCTGGACAGGGTTCGGTTGGGGCCAACGTCCTGACTTTC
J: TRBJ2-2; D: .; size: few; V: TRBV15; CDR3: CATSRGRQLGELFF; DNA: TGTGCCACCAGCAGAGGAAGGCAGCTCGGGGAGCTGTTTTTT
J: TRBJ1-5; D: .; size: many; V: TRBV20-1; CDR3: CSARDLQGNLQPQHF; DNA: TGCAGTGCTAGAGATCTCCAGGGTAACTTACAGCCCCAGCATTTT
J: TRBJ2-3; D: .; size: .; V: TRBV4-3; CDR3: CASSQGGAGPTDTQYF; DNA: TGCGCCAGCAGCCAAGGCGGGGCAGGGCCCACAGATACGCAGTATTTT
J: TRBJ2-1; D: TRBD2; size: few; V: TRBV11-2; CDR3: CASSTSGGDNEQFF; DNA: TGTGCCAGCAGTACTAGCGGGGGGGACAATGAGCAGTTCTTC
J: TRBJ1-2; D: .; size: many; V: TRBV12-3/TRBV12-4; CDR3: CASSFGARDYGYTF; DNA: TGTGCCAGCAGTTTTGGAGCCAGAGACTATGGCTACACCTTC
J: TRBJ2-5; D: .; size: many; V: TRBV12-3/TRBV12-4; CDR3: CASSVQMLGDEETQYF; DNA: TGTGCCAGCAGTGTCCAGATGTTGGGGGACGAAGAGACCCAGTACTTC
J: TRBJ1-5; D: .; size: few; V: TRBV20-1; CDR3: CSARIQGREPQHF; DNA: TGCAGTGCTAGAATTCAGGGAAGGGAGCCCCAGCATTTT
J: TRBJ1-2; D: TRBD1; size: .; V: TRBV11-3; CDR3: CASSSGQGKVYGYTF; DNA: TGTGCCAGCAGCTCCGGACAGGGTAAAGTGTATGGCTACACCTTC
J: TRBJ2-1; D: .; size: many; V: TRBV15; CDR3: CATSKGLGPNEQFF; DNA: TGTGCCACCAGCAAAGGACTGGGCCCTAATGAGCAGTTCTTC
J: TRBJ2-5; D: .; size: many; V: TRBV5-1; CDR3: CASSLISGFQETQYF; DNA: TGCGCCAGCAGCTTAATTAGCGGTTTCCAAGAGACCCAGTACTTC
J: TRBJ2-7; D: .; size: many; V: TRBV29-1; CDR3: CSVVSRRILGFYEQYF; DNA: TGCAGCGTTGTCAGTCGTCGCATCCTTGGTTTCTACGAGCAGTACTTC
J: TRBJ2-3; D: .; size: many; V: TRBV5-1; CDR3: CASSSAAVRDGGTDTQYF; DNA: TGCGCCAGCAGCTCGGCGGCTGTTCGGGACGGAGGCACAGATACGCAGTATTTT
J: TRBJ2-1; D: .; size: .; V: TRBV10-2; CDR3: CASRPHGGKSYNEQFF; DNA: TGCGCCAGCAGGCCCCATGGGGGGAAGTCCTACAATGAGCAGTTCTTC
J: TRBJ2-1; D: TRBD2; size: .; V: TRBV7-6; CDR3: CASSLEAGGSHNEQFF; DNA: TGTGCCAGCAGCTTAGAGGCGGGAGGGTCCCACAATGAGCAGTTCTTC
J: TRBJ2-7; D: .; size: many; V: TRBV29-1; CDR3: CSVVGGLTYEQYF; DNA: TGCAGCGTTGTCGGAGGGCTTACTTACGAGCAGTACTTC
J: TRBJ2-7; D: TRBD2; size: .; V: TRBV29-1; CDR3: CSVVSGGIHEQYF; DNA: TGCAGCGTTGTTAGCGGGGGAATCCACGAGCAGTACTTC
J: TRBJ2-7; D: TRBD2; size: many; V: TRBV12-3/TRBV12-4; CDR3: CASSPLPGLAGSYEQYF; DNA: TGTGCCAGCAGTCCCCTGCCCGGACTAGCGGGGTCCTACGAGCAGTACTTC
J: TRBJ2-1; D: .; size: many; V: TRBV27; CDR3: CASSHDGSSYNEQFF; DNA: TGTGCCAGCAGTCACGACGGTAGCTCCTACAATGAGCAGTTCTTC
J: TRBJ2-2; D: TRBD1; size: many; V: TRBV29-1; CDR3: CSVRQGVGTGELFF; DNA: TGCAGCGTACGACAGGGGGTCGGCACCGGGGAGCTGTTTTTT
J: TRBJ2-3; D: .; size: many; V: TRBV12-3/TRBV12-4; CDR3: CASSFQGGSQDTQYF; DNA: TGTGCCAGCAGTTTCCAAGGAGGGTCGCAGGATACGCAGTATTTT
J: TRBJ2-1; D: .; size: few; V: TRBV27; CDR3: CASSLSAGGTYNEQFF; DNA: TGTGCCAGCAGTTTATCCGCGGGTGGGACCTACAATGAGCAGTTCTTC
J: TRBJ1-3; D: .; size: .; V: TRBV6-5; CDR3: CASSYGGMGTGNTIYF; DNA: TGTGCCAGCAGTTACGGCGGCATGGGTACTGGAAACACCATATATTTT
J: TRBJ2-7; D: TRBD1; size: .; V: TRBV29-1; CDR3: CSVAGTGDYEQYF; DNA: TGCAGCGTCGCGGGGACAGGGGACTACGAGCAGTACTTC
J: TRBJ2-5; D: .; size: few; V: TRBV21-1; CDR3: CASRVGQGQTQYF; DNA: TGTGCCAGCAGGGTTGGACAGGGACAGACCCAGTACTTC
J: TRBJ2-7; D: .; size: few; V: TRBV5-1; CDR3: CASSLDRAEYEQYF; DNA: TGCGCCAGCAGCTTGGACAGGGCCGAATACGAGCAGTACTTC
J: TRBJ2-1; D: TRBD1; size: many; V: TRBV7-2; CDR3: CASSWDRGSDEQFF; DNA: TGTGCCAGCAGCTGGGACAGGGGGTCGGATGAGCAGTTCTTC
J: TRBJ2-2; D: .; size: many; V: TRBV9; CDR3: CASSGPGLDGELFF; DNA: TGTGCCAGCAGCGGGCCGGGACTTGACGGGGAGCTGTTTTTT
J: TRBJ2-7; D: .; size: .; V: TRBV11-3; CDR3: CASSSRWSNEQYF; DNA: TGTGCCAGCAGCTCAAGATGGTCGAATGAGCAGTACTTC
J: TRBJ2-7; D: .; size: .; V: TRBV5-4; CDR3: CATSPLPGSYYEQYF; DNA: TGTGCCACCAGTCCACTCCCGGGGTCTTACTACGAGCAGTACTTC
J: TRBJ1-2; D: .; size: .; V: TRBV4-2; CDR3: CASSQDRRGSLGYTF; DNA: TGTGCCAGCAGCCAAGATCGGCGGGGGTCTCTCGGCTACACCTTC
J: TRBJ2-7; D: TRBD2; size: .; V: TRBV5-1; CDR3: CASSPAALAGVTYEQYF; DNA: TGCGCCAGCAGCCCCGCGGCCCTAGCGGGAGTCACCTACGAGCAGTACTTC